These 7 T cell receptor beta chains were sequenced from one sample in a study of persistence of HIV-infected CD4 T cells. Cells were stimulated nonspecifically with anti-CD3/anti-CD28 magnetic beads. Responding CD4+ T cells were sorted by upregulation of both CD40 ligand and CD69. This was the immunoSEQ version 4 assay in survey mode. Libraries were prepared by immunoSEQ multiplex PCR; TCRdb keeps only in-frame clonotypes and omits some of them. The table has roughly 48,000 clones, about 85% seen once; the top ten hold more than 0.4%. Their recognized antigens are unknown. The specimen comprised CD4+ T cells sorted from PBMCs after approximately 20-hour stimulation, sampled from a patient who received antiretroviral therapy. All receptors come from an adult woman with HIV who was CMV-seropositive.

This clone has more than one count but fewer than ten. This sequence joins TRBV6-5 and TRBJ1-6; TRBD1 agrees at 11 bases. Germline V CDR1 and CDR2: MNHEY, SVGAGI. V gave up 2 bases and J gave up 10 bases; unmatched junction bases: 7. CDR3 length: 16 residues. In DNA, the CDR3 is TGTGCCAGCAGTTACGCGCCGGGACAGGGGGTCTCACCCCTCCACTTT. This encodes CASSYAPGQGVSPLHF.

The CDR3 protein is CAWSVPSLRHQPQHF. The CDR3 DNA reads TGTGCCTGGAGTGTACCGTCCTTGAGGCATCAGCCCCAGCATTTT. The genes are TRBV30 and TRBJ1-5; D not resolved. Trimming removed 0 bases from V and 5 bases from J, with 14 bases in between. From germline, CDR1 is GTSNPN and CDR2 SVGIG (reference sequence). The CDR3 runs 15 residues.

This rearrangement joins TRBV19 to TRBJ2-4; a possible D gene is TRBD1 (7 bases). The CDR3 totals 15 residues. Between the trimmed V and J ends, which lost 8 bases and 1 base, there was a span of 15 bases. Germline V gives CDR1 LNHDA, CDR2 SQIVND (reference sequence). The CDR3 here is CASGGLQGAKNIQYF. In DNA, the CDR3 is TGTGCCAGTGGGGGGTTACAGGGGGCCAAAAACATTCAGTACTTC.

The rearrangement joins TRBV6-5 to TRBJ2-1; 9 positions agree with TRBD2. This CDR3 is built from 15 residues. Per germline, CDR1 MNHEY and CDR2 SVGAGI. J was trimmed by 12 bases and V by 7 bases; bases with no gene match: 16. The CDR3 region is CASTRVAGGLIRQFF. CDR3 sequence (DNA): TGTGCCAGCACAAGAGTGGCGGGGGGGCTTATTAGGCAGTTCTTC.

V and J are TRBV3-1 (or the pseudogene TRBV3-2) and TRBJ2-2, with D maybe TRBD2 (5 bases). V was cut by 7 bases and J by 1 base, with 16 bases left in between. This CDR3 region has 16 residues. Germline V CDR1 and CDR2: LGHDT, YNNKEL (reference sequence). This chain's CDR3 is CASTTASWENTGELFF. In nucleotides, the CDR3 is TGTGCCAGCACCACCGCTAGCTGGGAGAACACCGGGGAGCTGTTTTTT.

The rearrangement links TRBV5-1 to TRBJ1-1; no clear D. From germline, CDR1 is SGHRS and CDR2 YFSETQ. Trimming took 5 bases from V and 5 from J, leaving 7 bases between them. The CDR3 consists of 11 residues. CDR3 sequence reads: CASRGLTEAFF. The CDR3 region has the DNA TGCGCCAGCAGAGGGTTAACTGAAGCTTTCTTT.

The V and J genes are TRBV4-1 and TRBJ2-7, with D perhaps given as TRBD1 or TRBD2 (5 bases each). V shed 2 bases and J shed 2 bases, with 16 bases lying between them. CDR1 MGHRA and CDR2 YSYEKL come from the germline V gene. This CDR3 spans 16 amino acids. The CDR3 region has the DNA TGCGCCAGCAGCCAAACCCAACCGGGACGTCCCTACGAGCAGTACTTC. Encoded protein: CASSQTQPGRPYEQYF.